The next 7 T cell receptor beta chains were all read from a single sample in a study of graft-versus-host responses after intestinal transplantation (dated by TCRdb to 2020 to 2023). Libraries came from the immunoSEQ multiplex PCR assay. TCRdb's version of the immuneACCESS table is confined to in-frame rearrangements and falls short of the full clone set. An unresolved V gene accounts for under half of the shortfall where checked; the remainder is of unknown origin. Recorded for this sample are 74,000 or so clones; about 90% of them occurred a single time. The leading ten clones occupy under 0.85% of the sample. The material sequenced was PBMCs, taken 98 days after intestinal transplantation. These receptors were collected from a human patient who received an intestinal transplant, so some T cells may come from the graft donor.

This chain links TRBV4-1 with TRBJ2-3; D is unresolved. Germline values: CDR1 MGHRA, CDR2 YSYEKL. The CDR3 consists of 13 residues. The V end lost 0 bases, the J end lost 4 bases, and 5 bases lay between the germline ends. CDR3 region: CASSQDFSDTQYF. CDR3 bases: TGCGCCAGCAGCCAAGATTTCTCAGATACGCAGTATTTT.

V is TRBV6-1 and J is TRBJ1-1; perhaps TRBD1 as D (6 bases). CDR1 and CDR2 (germline): MNHNS, SASEGT. V lost 2 bases to trimming and J lost 6 bases, with 10 bases between them. The CDR3 has 13 residues. The CDR3 region is CASSELQGSEAFF. The CDR3 DNA sequence: TGTGCCAGCAGTGAATTACAGGGATCTGAAGCTTTCTTT.

V gene TRBV11-3 combines with J gene TRBJ2-7, with TRBD1 matching over 11 bases. The trim removed 4 bases at V and 1 base at J, leaving 3 bases unmatched. The CDR3 extends over 15 amino acids. CDR1 and CDR2 from the germline V gene are SGHNT and YENEEA. CDR3 residues: CASSSGQGASYEQYF. The CDR3 region has the DNA TGTGCCAGCAGCTCCGGACAGGGGGCATCCTACGAGCAGTACTTC.

The table lists this clone with a count of one. The rearrangement uses TRBV6-5 and TRBJ2-2; the D gene could be TRBD1 or TRBD2 (5 bases each). V lost 5 bases to trimming and J lost 4 bases, with 14 bases between them. The germline CDR1 and CDR2 sequences are MNHEY and SVGAGI. This CDR3 has 15 amino acids. CDR3 bases: TGTGCCAGCAGTCGGGGCAGAGATATCACCGGGGAGCTGTTTTTT. Amino acids: CASSRGRDITGELFF.

This clone was seen a single time. The rearrangement uses TRBV28 and TRBJ2-7, with a tentative D call TRBD2 (5 bases). CDR3 length: 13 residues. V was shortened by 10 bases and J by 3 bases, with 16 bases between the two germline ends. Germline V lookup: CDR1 MDHEN, CDR2 SYDVKM. CDR3 in DNA: TGTGCCATCGGGCGGGTTAACTACTACGAGCAGTACTTC. Its protein product is CAIGRVNYYEQYF.

This rearrangement joins TRBV5-3 to TRBJ2-5; D is perhaps TRBD2 (6 bases). TRBV5-3 is filed as an ORF, its function uncertain. Trimming removed 10 bases from V and 3 bases from J, with 16 bases in between. The CDR3 covers 13 residues. CDR3 sequence: CASPMRREETQYF. CDR3 in DNA: TGTGCCTCCCCCATGAGGAGGGAAGAGACCCAGTACTTC.

This chain uses TRBV9 with TRBJ2-3; possible D gene TRBD1, 6 bases. Germline CDR1 SGDLS, CDR2 YYNGEE. Trimming stripped 0 bases from V and 8 bases from J, with 19 bases between. The CDR3 spans 16 residues. The CDR3 here is CASSVATGLDKATQYF. The CDR3 DNA is TGTGCCAGCAGCGTAGCTACAGGGCTGGATAAAGCTACGCAGTATTTT.